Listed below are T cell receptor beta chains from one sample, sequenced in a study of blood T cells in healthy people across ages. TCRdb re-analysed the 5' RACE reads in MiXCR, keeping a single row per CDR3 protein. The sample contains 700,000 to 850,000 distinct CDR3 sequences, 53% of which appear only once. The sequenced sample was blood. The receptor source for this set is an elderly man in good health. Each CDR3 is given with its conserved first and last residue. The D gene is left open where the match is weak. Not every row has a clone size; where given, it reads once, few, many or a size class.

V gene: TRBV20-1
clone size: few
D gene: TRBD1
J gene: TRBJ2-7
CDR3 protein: CSAREGGPHEQYF
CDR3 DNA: TGCAGTGCTAGAGAAGGGGGCCCCCACGAGCAGTACTTC

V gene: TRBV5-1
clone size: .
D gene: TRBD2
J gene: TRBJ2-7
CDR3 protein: CASSPGLAGASSSYEQYF
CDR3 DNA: TGCGCCAGCAGCCCCGGACTAGCGGGGGCCTCGAGCTCCTACGAGCAGTACTTC

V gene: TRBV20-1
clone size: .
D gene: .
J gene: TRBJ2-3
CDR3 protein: CSASRDGVGEYF
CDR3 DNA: TGCAGTGCTAGTCGAGATGGGGTCGGGGAGTATTTT

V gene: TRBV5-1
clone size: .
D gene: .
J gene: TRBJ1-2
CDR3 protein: CASSWRMIGAYGYTF
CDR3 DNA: TGCGCCAGCAGCTGGCGGATGATCGGTGCCTATGGCTACACCTTC

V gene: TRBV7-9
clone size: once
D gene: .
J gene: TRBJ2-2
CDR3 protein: CASSPPGFRTGELFF
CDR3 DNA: TGTGCCAGCAGCCCTCCAGGTTTCCGCACCGGGGAGCTGTTTTTT

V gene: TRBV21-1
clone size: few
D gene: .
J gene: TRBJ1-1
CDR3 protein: CASRSPRGTEAFF
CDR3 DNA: TGTGCCAGCAGGAGCCCCCGAGGCACTGAAGCTTTCTTT

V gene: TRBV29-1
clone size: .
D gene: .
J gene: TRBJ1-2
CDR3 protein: CSVVGGNYTF
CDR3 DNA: TGCAGCGTTGTCGGTGGTAACTACACCTTC

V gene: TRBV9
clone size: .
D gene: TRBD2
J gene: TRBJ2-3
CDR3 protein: CASSASGPGRYAYF
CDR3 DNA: TGTGCCAGCAGCGCTAGCGGGCCGGGCAGATACGCGTATTTT

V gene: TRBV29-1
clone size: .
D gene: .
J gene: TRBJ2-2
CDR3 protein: CSVEGGYTGELFF
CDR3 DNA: TGCAGCGTTGAAGGAGGGTACACCGGGGAGCTGTTTTTT

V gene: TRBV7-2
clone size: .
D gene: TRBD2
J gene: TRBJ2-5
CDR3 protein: CASSPSLADRETQYF
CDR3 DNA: TGTGCCAGCAGCCCGAGCCTAGCGGACCGGGAGACCCAGTACTTC

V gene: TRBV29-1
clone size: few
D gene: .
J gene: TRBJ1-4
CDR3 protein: CSVGSGGGFEKLFF
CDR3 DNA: TGCAGCGTTGGTTCGGGGGGAGGTTTTGAAAAACTGTTTTTT

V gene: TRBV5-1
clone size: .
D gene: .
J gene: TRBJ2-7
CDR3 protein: CASSAGTGFSYEQYF
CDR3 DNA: TGCGCCAGCAGCGCTGGGACGGGATTCTCCTACGAGCAGTACTTC

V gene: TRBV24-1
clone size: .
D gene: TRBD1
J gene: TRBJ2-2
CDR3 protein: CATSDPNRGTGELFF
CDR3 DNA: TGTGCCACCAGTGATCCGAACAGGGGTACCGGGGAGCTGTTTTTT

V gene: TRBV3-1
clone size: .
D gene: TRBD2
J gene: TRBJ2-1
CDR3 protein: CVSSLRGVDEQFF
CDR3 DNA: TGTGTCAGCAGCCTGCGGGGGGTAGATGAGCAGTTCTTC

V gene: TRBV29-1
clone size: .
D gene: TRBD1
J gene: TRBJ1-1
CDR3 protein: CSVGTGGNTEAFF
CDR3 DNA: TGCAGCGTTGGAACAGGGGGGAACACTGAAGCTTTCTTT

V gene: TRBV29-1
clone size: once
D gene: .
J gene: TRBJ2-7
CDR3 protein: CSVVEHREEQYF
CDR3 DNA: TGCAGCGTTGTCGAACACCGTGAGGAGCAGTACTTC

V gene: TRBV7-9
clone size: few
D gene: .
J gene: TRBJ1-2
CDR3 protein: CASSPRGRDYGYTF
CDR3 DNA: TGTGCCAGCAGCCCGAGAGGGAGGGACTATGGCTACACCTTC

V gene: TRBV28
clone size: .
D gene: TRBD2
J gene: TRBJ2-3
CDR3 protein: CASSFLAGGTDTQYF
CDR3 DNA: TGTGCCAGCAGTTTCCTAGCGGGAGGCACAGATACGCAGTATTTT

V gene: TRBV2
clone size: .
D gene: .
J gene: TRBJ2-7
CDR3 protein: CASSAGRTYEQYF
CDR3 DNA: TGTGCCAGCAGCGCGGGACGGACCTACGAGCAGTACTTC

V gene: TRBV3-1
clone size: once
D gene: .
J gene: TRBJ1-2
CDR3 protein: CASSQPGFRHGYTF
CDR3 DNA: TGTGCCAGCAGCCAACCGGGGTTTAGGCATGGCTACACCTTC

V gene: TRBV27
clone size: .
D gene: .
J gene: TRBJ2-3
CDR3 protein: CASSSVSATQYF
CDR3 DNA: TGTGCCAGCAGTTCGGTGTCAGCTACGCAGTATTTT

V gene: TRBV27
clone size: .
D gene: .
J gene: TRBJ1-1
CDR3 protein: CASSLQGWDTEAFF
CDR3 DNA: TGTGCCAGCAGTTTGCAGGGCTGGGACACTGAAGCTTTCTTT

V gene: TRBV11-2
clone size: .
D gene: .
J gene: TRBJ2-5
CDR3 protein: CATSGGTVGQETQYF
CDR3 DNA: TGTGCCACCTCTGGAGGGACAGTGGGACAAGAGACCCAGTACTTC

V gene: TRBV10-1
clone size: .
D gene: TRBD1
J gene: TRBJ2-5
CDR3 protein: CASSSGGTGLDGETQYF
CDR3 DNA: TGCGCCAGCTCCTCTGGTGGGACAGGCCTCGATGGGGAGACCCAGTACTTC

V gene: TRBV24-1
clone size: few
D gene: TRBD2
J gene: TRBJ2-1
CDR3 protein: CATSDLGTSGINEQFF
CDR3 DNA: TGTGCCACCAGTGATCTCGGGACTAGCGGGATCAATGAGCAGTTCTTC

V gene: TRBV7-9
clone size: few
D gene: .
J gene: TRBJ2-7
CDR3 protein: CASSHSTAYEQYF
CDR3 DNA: TGTGCCAGCAGCCACTCGACAGCCTACGAGCAGTACTTC

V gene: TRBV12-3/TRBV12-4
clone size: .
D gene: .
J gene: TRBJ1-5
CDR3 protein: CASSLRANLGNQPQHF
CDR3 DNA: TGTGCCAGCAGTTTAAGGGCAAACTTAGGCAATCAGCCCCAGCATTTT

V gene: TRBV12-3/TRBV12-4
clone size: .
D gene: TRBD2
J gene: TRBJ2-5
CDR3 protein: CASSSLAALGTQYF
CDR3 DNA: TGTGCCAGCAGTTCCCTAGCGGCCTTGGGGACCCAGTACTTC

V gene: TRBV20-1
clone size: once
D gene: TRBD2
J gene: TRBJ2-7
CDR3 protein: CSARDPSGRANPYEQYF
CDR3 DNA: TGCAGTGCTAGAGATCCTAGCGGGAGAGCTAACCCCTACGAGCAGTACTTC

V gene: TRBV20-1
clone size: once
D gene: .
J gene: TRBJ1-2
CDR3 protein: CSARNPRQRSYGYTF
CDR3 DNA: TGCAGTGCTAGGAACCCTCGCCAGCGGAGCTATGGCTACACCTTC

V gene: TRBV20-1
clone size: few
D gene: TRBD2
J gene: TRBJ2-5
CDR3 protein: CSARGPTSSGKGTQYF
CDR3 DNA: TGCAGTGCTAGAGGCCCGACGAGTAGCGGGAAAGGGACCCAGTACTTC

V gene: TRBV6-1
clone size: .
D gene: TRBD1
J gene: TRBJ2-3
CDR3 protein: CASSPEGTAPVTDTQYF
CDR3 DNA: TGTGCCAGCAGCCCCGAGGGGACAGCCCCGGTCACAGATACGCAGTATTTT

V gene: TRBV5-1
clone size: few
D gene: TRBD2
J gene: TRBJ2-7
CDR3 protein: CASSRGLAGGPSSYEQYF
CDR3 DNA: TGCGCCAGCAGCCGGGGACTAGCGGGAGGGCCAAGCTCCTACGAGCAGTACTTC

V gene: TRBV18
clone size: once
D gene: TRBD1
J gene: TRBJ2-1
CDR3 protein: CASSPPQGNVNEQFF
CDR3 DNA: TGTGCCAGCTCACCGCCACAGGGGAACGTCAATGAGCAGTTCTTC

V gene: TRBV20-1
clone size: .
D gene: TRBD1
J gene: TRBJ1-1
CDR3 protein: CSARGDGSGQGRRNTEAFF
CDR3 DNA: TGCAGTGCTAGAGGAGATGGTAGCGGACAGGGGCGAAGGAACACTGAAGCTTTCTTT

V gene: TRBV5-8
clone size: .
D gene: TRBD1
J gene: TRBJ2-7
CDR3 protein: CASSSRDRGFHEQYF
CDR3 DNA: TGTGCCAGCAGCTCCCGGGACAGGGGGTTCCACGAGCAGTACTTC

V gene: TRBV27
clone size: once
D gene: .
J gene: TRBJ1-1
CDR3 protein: CASSPRGVPSAFF
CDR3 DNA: TGTGCCAGCAGTCCCAGGGGTGTGCCCTCGGCTTTCTTT

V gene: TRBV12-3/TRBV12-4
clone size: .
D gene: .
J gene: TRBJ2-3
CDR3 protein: CASSPGTRISTDTQYF
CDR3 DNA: TGTGCCAGCAGCCCCGGGACACGAATCAGCACAGATACGCAGTATTTT

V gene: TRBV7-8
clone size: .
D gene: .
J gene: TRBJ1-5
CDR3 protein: CASSLAAEFRPQHF
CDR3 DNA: TGTGCCAGCAGCTTAGCGGCAGAATTCCGGCCCCAGCATTTT

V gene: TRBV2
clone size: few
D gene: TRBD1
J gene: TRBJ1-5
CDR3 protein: CASRRGLNQPQHF
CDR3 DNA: TGTGCCAGCCGAAGGGGGCTCAATCAGCCCCAGCATTTT

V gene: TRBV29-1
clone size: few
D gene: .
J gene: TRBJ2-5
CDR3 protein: CSVEPGGLRETQYF
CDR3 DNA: TGCAGCGTTGAACCTGGCGGCTTGAGAGAGACCCAGTACTTC

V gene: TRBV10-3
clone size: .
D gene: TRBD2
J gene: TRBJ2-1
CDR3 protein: CAISDTGRLGEQFF
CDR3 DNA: TGTGCCATCAGCGACACCGGGAGGCTTGGGGAGCAGTTCTTC